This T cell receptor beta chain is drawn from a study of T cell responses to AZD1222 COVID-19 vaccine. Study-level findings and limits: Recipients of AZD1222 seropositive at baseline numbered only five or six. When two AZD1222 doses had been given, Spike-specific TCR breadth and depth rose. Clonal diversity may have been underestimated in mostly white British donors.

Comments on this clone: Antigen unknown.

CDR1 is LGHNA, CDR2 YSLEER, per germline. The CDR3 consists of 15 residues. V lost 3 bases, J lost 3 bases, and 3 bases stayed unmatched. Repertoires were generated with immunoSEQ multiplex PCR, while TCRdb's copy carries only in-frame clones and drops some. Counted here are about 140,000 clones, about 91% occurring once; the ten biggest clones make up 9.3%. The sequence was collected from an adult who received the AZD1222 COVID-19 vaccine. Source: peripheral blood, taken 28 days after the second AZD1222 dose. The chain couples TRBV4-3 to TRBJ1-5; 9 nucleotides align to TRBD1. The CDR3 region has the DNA TGCGCCAGCAGCCACCGGACAGGGGTCAATCAGCCCCAGCATTTT. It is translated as CASSHRTGVNQPQHF.